Given below is one T cell receptor beta chain in context. The sample holds other DNA sequences that translate to the same CDR3. Germline values: CDR1 SGDLS, CDR2 YYNGEE. The CDR3 has 14 residues. V gave up 0 bases and J gave up 0 bases, with 7 bases separating them. The data were taken from a study of blood T cell repertoires in COVID-19. Clones were sequenced by immunoSEQ multiplex PCR, and TCRdb holds only the in-frame ones, with some missing. Seen here are about 240,000 clones, 70% to 90% observed once, and the top ten hold 3.3%. The chain employs TRBV9 and TRBJ2-7, with D tentatively TRBD2 (6 bases). The TCR originated in a woman in her thirties or forties with acute COVID-19. The sample was PBMCs or T cells enriched from blood (not recorded which). CDR3 DNA sequence: TGTGCCAGCAGCGTAGTCGGGAGCTCCTACGAGCAGTACTTC. Its translation is CASSVVGSSYEQYF.